This TCR beta chain was sequenced for a study of neoadjuvant nivolumab and ipilimumab in lung cancer. Looking at the study overall: Nivolumab 3 mg/kg was given days 1, 15 and 29, plus ipilimumab 1 mg/kg day 1 in combination. Study-wide results and caveats: TCR clonality did not significantly correlate with pathologic tumor regression. TCR sequencing covered a small number of samples. TCR richness and clonality were higher in tumors than adjacent uninvolved lung.

The repertoire was sequenced with immunoSEQ multiplex PCR; TCRdb's copy has only in-frame clones and lacks some. The table lists some 29,000 clones, 65% to 85% of them singletons. Notes on this clone: Its antigen is undetermined.

The CDR3 is 15 residues long. Deletions cut 4 bases from V and 0 bases from J, with 10 bases between. Per the germline V gene, CDR1 is SGHAT and CDR2 is FQNNGV. This receptor was taken from an adult with non-small cell lung cancer. The specimen comprised tumor tissue, sampled after neoadjuvant nivolumab, alone or with ipilimumab, at or shortly before surgery. The J gene is TRBJ1-3, the V gene TRBV11-2; maybe TRBD1 (5 bases). The CDR3: CASSSDIYSGNTIYF. CDR3 nucleotides: TGTGCCAGCAGCTCGGACATTTACTCTGGAAACACCATATATTTT.